A single sample is the source of the 7 T cell receptor beta chains below, sequenced in a study of cytomegalovirus exposure and HLA in healthy donors. Libraries were prepared by immunoSEQ multiplex PCR; TCRdb keeps only in-frame clonotypes and omits some of them. The sample lists approximately 170,000 clones, under 95% occurring once. Material for sequencing was PBMCs. The source is a woman between 18 and 29 years old in good health and CMV-seropositive.

V usage is TRBV27 and J usage is TRBJ1-6; 7 nucleotides line up with TRBD1. The CDR3 has 15 residues. V was clipped by 5 bases and J by 6 bases; unmatched bases: 7. Germline CDR1 and CDR2: MNHEY and SMNVEV (reference sequence). This CDR3 reads CASSPRQGRNSPLHF. For the CDR3, the DNA is TGTGCCAGCAGTCCAAGACAGGGTCGTAATTCACCCCTCCACTTT.

For the CDR3, the DNA is TGTGCCAGCAGTCGCCATAGTACAGGGACCGGGGAGCTGTTTTTT. As protein: CASSRHSTGTGELFF. The chain couples TRBV6-1 to TRBJ2-2, with a tentative D call TRBD1 (6 bases). Germline V gene lookup returns CDR1 MNHNS and CDR2 SASEGT. Trimming cost V 5 bases and J 5 bases, with 15 bases left between them. The CDR3 extends over 15 amino acids.

This clone showed up just once. The chain uses TRBV27 and TRBJ1-3; 9 bases line up with TRBD1. The CDR3 is 16 residues long. Germline V lookup: CDR1 MNHEY, CDR2 SMNVEV (reference sequence). V dropped 4 bases and J dropped 0; count of bases not matched to a gene: 4. The CDR3 DNA follows: TGTGCCAGCAGTTCACAGGGGGCCAACTCTGGAAACACCATATATTTT. It yields the protein CASSSQGANSGNTIYF.

The chain has TRBV6-5 and TRBJ2-3; D gene uncertain. The CDR3 consists of 14 residues. V was shortened by 0 bases and J by 4 bases, with 8 bases between the two germline ends. From germline, CDR1 is MNHEY and CDR2 SVGAGI. The CDR3 nucleotides are TGTGCCAGCAGTTACTCCCTAATTGCAGATACGCAGTATTTT. Amino acid sequence: CASSYSLIADTQYF.

V gene TRBV28 combines with J gene TRBJ1-3, with D perhaps TRBD1 (5 bases). The CDR3 sequence is 14 residues long. V was trimmed by 6 bases and J by 4 bases, leaving 13 bases between them. The germline V gene encodes CDR1 MDHEN and CDR2 SYDVKM. DNA of the CDR3: TGTGCCAGCAGCTCGGGGGACTTCGGAAACACCATATATTTT. Translation: CASSSGDFGNTIYF. Using reference TRBV28 and TRBJ1-3 for the parts outside the CDR3, the full variable domain is DVKVTQSSRYLVKRTGEKVFLECVQDMDHENMFWYRQDPGLGLRLIYFSYDVKMKEKGDIPEGYSVSREKKERFSLILESASTNQTSMYLCASSSGDFGNTIYFGEGSWLTVV.

The rearrangement links TRBV6-1 to TRBJ1-5; the D gene is possibly TRBD1 (6 bases). Germline values: CDR1 MNHNS, CDR2 SASEGT. The CDR3 runs 15 residues. V was pared by 1 base and J by 3 bases, with 10 bases between. For the CDR3, the DNA is TGTGCCAGCAGTGAAGACAGGGATGTCAATCAGCCCCAGCATTTT. Translation gives CASSEDRDVNQPQHF.

This chain joins TRBV5-4 and TRBJ1-3; D not resolved. The CDR3 has 14 amino acids. Germline CDR1 SGHNT, CDR2 YYREEE (reference sequence). V dropped 4 bases and J dropped 9 bases, with 17 bases sitting between them. The CDR3, as DNA: TGTGCCAGCAGCGAAAACCTGGCGGCAGTCACCATATATTTT. Translating gives CASSENLAAVTIYF. The full variable domain, completed using reference TRBV5-4 and TRBJ1-3, is ETGVTQSPTHLIKTRGQQVTLRCSSQSGHNTVSWYQQALGQGPQFIFQYYREEENGRGNFPPRFSGLQFPNYSSELNVNALELDDSALYLCASSENLAAVTIYFGEGSWLTVV.